One sample yielded the 26 T cell receptor beta chains listed below, sequenced in a study of T cell repertoires in cytomegalovirus infection. TCRdb fed the reads into MiXCR, producing one record per CDR3 protein. Here the sample spans roughly 500,000 distinct CDR3 sequences, about 33% being singletons. These receptors lack a known antigen. Sequencing used cultured PBMCs, obtained from culture after CMV antigen stimulation. The receptors shown here come from a human donor in good health (CMV status not recorded). Some clones in this sample may be carry-over from other donors' samples.

V gene TRBV7-9 combines with J gene TRBJ2-3, with 9 bases fitting TRBD2. The length of the CDR3 is 17 residues. Germline V CDR1 and CDR2: SEHNR, FQNEAQ (reference sequence). The V and J ends lost 4 bases and 7 bases, in that order; junction bases with no gene match: 15. DNA of the CDR3: TGTGCCAGCAGCTCCCCTGCGGTAGCGGGAGACGGATATACGCAGTATTTT. The encoded protein is CASSSPAVAGDGYTQYF.

This clonotype has more than one count but fewer than ten. The chain combines TRBV7-8 with TRBJ2-5; TRBD2 aligns across 8 bases. The CDR3 loop spans 14 amino acids. With V trimmed by 6 bases and J by 9 bases, 12 bases remained unmatched. CDR1 is SGHVS, CDR2 FQNEAQ, per germline. CDR3 amino acids: CASRQSGGDTAQYF. The CDR3 DNA sequence: TGTGCCAGCAGACAGTCGGGGGGGGATACGGCCCAGTACTTC.

This clonotype was seen a few times. The chain links TRBV9 to TRBJ2-3; D is ambiguous. There are 15 residues in the CDR3. The germline V and J ends were trimmed by 0 bases and 3 bases, with 11 bases remaining between them. Germline CDR1 SGDLS, CDR2 YYNGEE. CDR3 in DNA: TGTGCCAGCAGCGTAGAACCCCCCCCGACAGATACGCAGTATTTT. Translation: CASSVEPPPTDTQYF. The full variable domain, with the rest looked up from reference TRBV9 and TRBJ2-3, is DSGVTQTPKHLITATGQRVTLRCSPRSGDLSVYWYQQSLDQGLQFLIQYYNGEERAKGNILERFSAQQFPDLHSELNLSSLELGDSALYFCASSVEPPPTDTQYFGPGTRLTVL.

In regard to this clonotype: This sequence may be a read error, since a much larger clone differs from it by one base. The V and J genes are TRBV12-3 or TRBV12-4 and TRBJ2-1; D gene ambiguous. The CDR3 contains 11 residues. V lost 6 bases and J lost 4, with 4 bases in between. DNA of the CDR3: TGTGCCAGCAGGCGGTACAATGAGCAGTTCTTC. Translated, it gives CASRRYNEQFF.

The chain has TRBV27 and TRBJ2-3; D call uncertain. Germline CDR1 reads MNHEY; CDR2 reads SMNVEV (reference sequence). Trimming took 5 bases from V and 5 from J, leaving 20 bases between them. The CDR3 spans 16 residues. The CDR3 loop reads CASSPSPAAQIDTQYF. CDR3 bases: TGTGCCAGCAGTCCCAGTCCGGCGGCGCAGATAGATACGCAGTATTTT.

This clonotype has only a few counts. V is TRBV11-2 and J is TRBJ2-3, with TRBD2 matching over 13 bases. The CDR3 is made up of 16 amino acids. Germline V gene data show CDR1 as SGHAT and CDR2 as FQNNGV. V lost 3 bases, J lost 4 bases, and 4 bases stayed unmatched. The CDR3 loop is CASSLTSGRPADTQYF. The CDR3, as DNA: TGTGCCAGCAGCTTGACTAGCGGGAGGCCGGCAGATACGCAGTATTTT.

The chain is built from TRBV5-1 and TRBJ2-7; no reliable D call. The CDR3 consists of 15 residues. Germline V gene data show CDR1 as SGHRS and CDR2 as YFSETQ. Trimming pared 0 bases from V and 0 bases from J, leaving 10 bases between. The CDR3 loop is CASSLETQSSYEQYF. The CDR3 coding sequence is TGCGCCAGCAGCTTGGAGACTCAGAGCTCCTACGAGCAGTACTTC.

The rearrangement joins TRBV20-1 to TRBJ2-2; D call uncertain. Trimming cost V 1 base and J 1 base, with 10 bases left between them. The germline gives CDR1 DFQATT, CDR2 SNEGSKA (reference sequence). The CDR3 consists of 15 residues. For the CDR3, the DNA is TGCAGTGCTAGAGTGGTGACCGGGAACACCGGGGAGCTGTTTTTT. This codes for CSARVVTGNTGELFF.

This clonotype turned up a few times. The V call is TRBV6-2 or TRBV6-3, the J call TRBJ2-7, with a weak D call TRBD2 (6 bases). Germline V gene lookup returns CDR1 MNHEY and CDR2 SVGEGT. The V end was cut by 2 bases, the J end by 2 bases, with 10 bases between. The CDR3 runs 14 residues. The CDR3 DNA follows: TGTGCCAGCAGTTACGGTGGCGGGACCTACGAGCAGTACTTC. Its translation is CASSYGGGTYEQYF.

The chain couples TRBV5-1 to TRBJ2-1, with D perhaps being TRBD1 or TRBD2 (7 bases each). This CDR3 is 13 amino acids long. V was shortened by 8 bases and J by 6 bases, with 15 bases between the two germline ends. Germline lookup yields CDR1 SGHRS and CDR2 YFSETQ. The chain's CDR3 is CASETGRGNEQFF. The CDR3 DNA sequence: TGCGCCAGTGAGACAGGGAGGGGCAATGAGCAGTTCTTC.

The V call is TRBV11-2, the J call TRBJ1-6; no firm D call. Germline CDR1 reads SGHAT; CDR2 reads FQNNGV. The CDR3 contains 15 residues. V lost 5 bases, J lost 5 bases, and 13 bases lay in between. CDR3 bases: TGTGCCAGCAGCCCAAACCGACCCAATAATTCACCCCTCCACTTT. This codes for CASSPNRPNNSPLHF.

This clonotype was recorded at least ten times. The chain is built from TRBV7-8 and TRBJ1-5; TRBD1 might be the D (6 bases). This CDR3 comprises 15 residues. CDR1 and CDR2 (germline): SGHVS, FQNEAQ. Trimming stripped 5 bases from V and 0 bases from J, with 11 bases between. CDR3 nucleotides: TGTGCCAGCAGCCGGACAGTTTTTAGCAATCAGCCCCAGCATTTT. It specifies CASSRTVFSNQPQHF.

This clonotype was detected only a few times. The chain uses TRBV6-2 or TRBV6-3 and TRBJ1-5, with TRBD1 matching 8 bases. V lost 6 bases and J lost 3; bases outside the gene matches: 16. CDR1 is MNHEY, CDR2 SVGEGT, per germline. There are 18 residues in the CDR3. The CDR3 loop is CASRNLNTGQGFNQPQHF. DNA of the CDR3: TGTGCCAGCAGGAATCTCAATACAGGACAGGGATTCAATCAGCCCCAGCATTTT.

Many counts were recorded for this clonotype. The genes are TRBV7-2 and TRBJ1-2, with 11 positions matching TRBD1. V lost 1 base, J lost 5 bases, and 6 bases stayed unmatched. Germline V gene sequence: CDR1 SGHTA, CDR2 FQGNSA. The CDR3 length is 16 residues. The CDR3 region is CASSLDRTGGRYGYTF. Written as DNA, the CDR3 is TGTGCCAGCAGCTTAGACAGGACAGGGGGCCGATATGGCTACACCTTC. Based on the CDR3 plus reference TRBV7-2 and TRBJ1-2, the full variable domain is GAGVSQSPSNKVTEKGKDVELRCDPISGHTALYWYRQSLGQGLEFLIYFQGNSAPDKSGLPSDRFSAERTGGSVSTLTIQRTQQEDSAVYLCASSLDRTGGRYGYTFGSGTRLTVV.

V and J are TRBV2 and TRBJ2-1; 7 bases map to TRBD2. The J segment lost 7 bases and the V segment lost 6 bases, leaving 12 bases of the junction unmatched. CDR1 and CDR2 (germline): SNHLY, FYNNEI. The CDR3 is made up of 15 amino acids. CDR3 protein: CASRPRTSNWNEQFF. Written as DNA, the CDR3 is TGTGCCAGCAGACCCCGGACTAGTAACTGGAATGAGCAGTTCTTC.

In its sample, this clonotype was seen many times. This chain joins TRBV7-2 and TRBJ2-3; the match to TRBD2 covers 14 bases. The V gene's germline CDR1 is SGHTA and CDR2 FQGNSA. J gave up 5 bases and V 6 bases, and 7 bases lay outside the gene matches. The CDR3 sequence is 16 residues long. CDR3 protein: CASSKRLAGGKDTQYF. The CDR3 region has the DNA TGTGCCAGCAGTAAACGACTAGCGGGAGGGAAAGATACGCAGTATTTT.

The J gene is TRBJ2-7, the V gene TRBV24-1; D is undetermined. CDR3 length: 13 amino acids. Deletions cut 9 bases from V and 6 bases from J, with 17 bases between. The germline CDR1 and CDR2 sequences are KGHDR and SFDVKD. The CDR3 DNA follows: TGTGCCACCGGGTGGCTTTTTCCCCCCGAGCAGTACGTC. Protein sequence: CATGWLFPPEQYV.

This clonotype has a single count. The V call is TRBV2, the J call TRBJ1-2; TRBD1 might be the D (5 bases). The CDR3 totals 14 residues. With 0 bases removed from V and 6 bases from J, the gap between germline ends came to 11 bases. Germline lookup yields CDR1 SNHLY and CDR2 FYNNEI. CDR3 bases: TGTGCCAGCAGTGAAGCGCGTAGAGGGGATGGCTACACCTTC. Its protein product is CASSEARRGDGYTF.

This clonotype was detected a few times. The chain has TRBV6-5 and TRBJ1-2; 8 bases line up with TRBD1. In germline, CDR1 is MNHEY, CDR2 SVGAGI. There are 13 residues in the CDR3. Losses at the gene ends were 2 bases for V and 7 bases for J; bases not matched to a gene: 3. The CDR3 bases are TGTGCCAGCAGTTACGGACAGGGCCGTGGCTACACCTTC. Amino acid sequence: CASSYGQGRGYTF.

The J gene is TRBJ2-4, the V gene TRBV7-9; 7 bases line up with TRBD1. The germline V gene has CDR1 SEHNR and CDR2 FQNEAQ (reference sequence). Unmatched junction bases numbered 3, after V lost 3 bases and J lost 7 bases. This CDR3 spans 13 amino acids. The CDR3 DNA is TGTGCCAGCAGCTTGGGACAGAGGAACATTCAGTACTTC. Translated, it gives CASSLGQRNIQYF.

Regarding this clonotype: One junction end does not reproduce the germline sequence, and a read error may be involved. This rearrangement joins TRBV12-3 or TRBV12-4 to TRBJ1-1; D not resolved. The CDR3 has 13 amino acids. CDR3 residues: CTSSFQENTEAFF. CDR3 DNA sequence: TGTACCAGCAGTTTTCAGGAGAACACTGAAGCTTTCTTT.

The chain is built from TRBV5-1 and TRBJ2-5, with 8 bases identical to TRBD1. In germline, CDR1 is SGHRS, CDR2 YFSETQ. With 0 bases clipped from V and 4 bases from J, the junction kept 8 bases outside the gene matches. The CDR3 is 16 residues long. The CDR3 loop reads CASSLGRDRRRETQYF. In nucleotides, the CDR3 is TGCGCCAGCAGCTTGGGACGGGACAGGCGGCGAGAGACCCAGTACTTC.

This CDR3 reads CASKSQGPRETQYF. CDR3 in DNA: TGTGCCAGTAAATCACAGGGTCCTAGGGAGACCCAGTACTTC. The J gene is TRBJ2-5, the V gene TRBV27, with a possible D match to TRBD1 (6 bases). The CDR3 consists of 14 residues. CDR1 and CDR2 from the germline V gene are MNHEY and SMNVEV (reference sequence). V lost 9 bases and J lost 5, with 19 bases in between.

The chain carries TRBV4-1 and TRBJ2-1, with TRBD2 matching 7 bases. The J segment lost 8 bases and the V segment lost 1 base, leaving 8 bases of the junction unmatched. Germline V gene data show CDR1 as MGHRA and CDR2 as YSYEKL. The CDR3 runs to 15 residues. The CDR3 loop is CASSQGGAGEDEQFF. Written as DNA, the CDR3 is TGCGCCAGCAGCCAAGGCGGGGCGGGAGAGGATGAGCAGTTCTTC.

V usage is TRBV20-1 and J usage is TRBJ2-5, with D perhaps TRBD1 or TRBD2 (7 bases each). Germline CDR1 reads DFQATT; CDR2 reads SNEGSKA (reference sequence). CDR3 length: 13 residues. V was trimmed by 0 bases and J by 8 bases, leaving 13 bases between them. The CDR3 nucleotides read TGCAGTGCTAGAGAACAGGGGAGGGATACCCAGTACTTC. This sequence encodes CSAREQGRDTQYF.

As regards this clonotype: Being one base from a much bigger clone, this may be a read error. No conserved phenylalanine or tryptophan ends this CDR3, so it is likely a read error. The rearrangement joins TRBV9 to TRBJ2-7, with D unresolved. The CDR3 has 15 amino acids. Germline lookup yields CDR1 SGDLS and CDR2 YYNGEE. V lost 0 bases, J lost 6 bases, and 16 bases lay in between. In DNA, the CDR3 is TGTGCCAGCAGCGTAGTTTCTGACCAATCTGCCGAGCAGTACTCC. Translating gives CASSVVSDQSAEQYS.